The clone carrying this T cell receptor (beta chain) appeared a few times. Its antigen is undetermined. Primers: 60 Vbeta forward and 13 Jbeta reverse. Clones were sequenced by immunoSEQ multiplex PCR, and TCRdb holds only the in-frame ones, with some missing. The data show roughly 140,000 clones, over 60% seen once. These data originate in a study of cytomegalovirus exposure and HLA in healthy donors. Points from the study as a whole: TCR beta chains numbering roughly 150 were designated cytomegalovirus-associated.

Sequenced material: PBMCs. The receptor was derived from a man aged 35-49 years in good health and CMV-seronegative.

The CDR3 DNA sequence: TGTGCCAGCAGCTTGAGGGGCGGGGGTGGCTACACCTTC. Translating gives CASSLRGGGGYTF. The chain has TRBV5-6 and TRBJ1-2, with D maybe TRBD1 (5 bases). Per the germline V gene, CDR1 is SGHDT and CDR2 is YYEEEE. With 1 base removed from V and 7 bases from J, the gap between germline ends came to 11 bases. The CDR3 totals 13 residues.